This T cell receptor (beta chain) is drawn from a study of T cells in Graves' hyperthyroidism and ophthalmopathy. The ends were cut back, 2 bases at V and 3 bases at J, with 13 bases in the middle. The CDR3 sequence is 15 residues long. Germline assignment: CDR1 MDHEN and CDR2 SYDVKM. TCR beta CDR3 regions were amplified from RNA. Primed by the HTBI set, a first-round RT-PCR was run on the TCR CDR3. TCRdb fed the multiplex PCR reads into MiXCR, producing one record per CDR3 protein. The sample lists about 700,000 distinct CDR3 sequences; around 15% were seen once. This clonotype has a count of ten or more.

This TCR came from a woman aged 18-29 years with Graves' hyperthyroidism. Sequenced: blood. J is TRBJ1-1 and V is TRBV28, with a weak D call TRBD1 (5 bases). The CDR3 sequence is CASSLNSAGDTEAFF. DNA for the CDR3: TGTGCCAGCAGTTTAAATTCGGCGGGGGACACTGAAGCTTTCTTT.